A selection of T cell receptor beta chains follows, all from one sample in a study of blood T cell repertoires in COVID-19. Produced via immunoSEQ multiplex PCR; TCRdb's table is partial and in-frame only. Of about 35,000 clones in the sample, about 87% were seen once. The sample consisted of peripheral blood. The receptors were gathered from a human donor in a cohort sampled during active COVID-19. Each CDR3 is given with its conserved first and last residue. Fields, in order: D gene, clone size, V gene, J gene, CDR3 DNA, CDR3 protein. A D gene is named only where the DNA matches it firmly. For some rows the clone size is stated as once, few or many, or as a class when expanded; others skip it.

d_gene: TRBD2; abundance: .; v_gene: TRBV2; j_gene: TRBJ2-1; CDR3nt: TGTGCCAGCAGTGCGCGGGGGGATACCTACAATGAGCAGTTCTTC; CDR3aa: CASSARGDTYNEQFF
d_gene: .; abundance: .; v_gene: TRBV19; j_gene: TRBJ2-7; CDR3nt: TGTGCCAGTAGTATAACATACAGTGCCTACGAGCAGTACTTC; CDR3aa: CASSITYSAYEQYF
d_gene: .; abundance: .; v_gene: TRBV14; j_gene: TRBJ1-3; CDR3nt: TGTGCCAGCAGCCTTACCTCGAACTCGGACACCATATATTTT; CDR3aa: CASSLTSNSDTIYF
d_gene: .; abundance: .; v_gene: TRBV19; j_gene: TRBJ2-1; CDR3nt: TGTGCCAGTAGTACAATATCGGGAATTGAGCAGTTCTTC; CDR3aa: CASSTISGIEQFF
d_gene: .; abundance: once; v_gene: TRBV7-6; j_gene: TRBJ2-5; CDR3nt: TGTGCCAGCAGCTTAGCAGGATCGGCGGGGAGGGGGGAGACCCAGTACTTC; CDR3aa: CASSLAGSAGRGETQYF
d_gene: TRBD1; abundance: .; v_gene: TRBV4-1; j_gene: TRBJ2-7; CDR3nt: TGCGCCAGCAGCCAGGGTGAAGGGACAGGGTTCTCCTACGAGCAGTACTTC; CDR3aa: CASSQGEGTGFSYEQYF
d_gene: TRBD1; abundance: .; v_gene: TRBV30; j_gene: TRBJ2-7; CDR3nt: TGTGCCTGGAGTTACAGGGGGTACTACGAGCAGTACTTC; CDR3aa: CAWSYRGYYEQYF
d_gene: TRBD1; abundance: .; v_gene: TRBV24-1; j_gene: TRBJ2-1; CDR3nt: TGTGCCACCAGTGATGGTACAGGGGGCGATGAGCAGTTCTTC; CDR3aa: CATSDGTGGDEQFF
d_gene: .; abundance: few; v_gene: TRBV19; j_gene: TRBJ1-5; CDR3nt: TGTGCCAGTCGGAGGACGGTTAGCAATCAGCCCCAGCATTTT; CDR3aa: CASRRTVSNQPQHF
d_gene: TRBD1; abundance: few; v_gene: TRBV7-8; j_gene: TRBJ1-2; CDR3nt: TGTGCCAGCAGCTTAGCTAGGACAGGGTTTACCCCTAACTATGGCTACACCTTC; CDR3aa: CASSLARTGFTPNYGYTF
d_gene: TRBD2; abundance: .; v_gene: TRBV7-2; j_gene: TRBJ2-1; CDR3nt: TGTGCCAGCAGCTCACTAGCGGTCTACAATGAGCAGTTCTTC; CDR3aa: CASSSLAVYNEQFF
d_gene: .; abundance: .; v_gene: TRBV5-1; j_gene: TRBJ1-2; CDR3nt: TGCGCCAGCAGCTTGGGGACAGTCTATGGCTACACCTTC; CDR3aa: CASSLGTVYGYTF
d_gene: .; abundance: .; v_gene: TRBV24-1; j_gene: TRBJ1-5; CDR3nt: TGTGCCACCAGTGATCGTAGCAATCAGCCCCAGCATTTT; CDR3aa: CATSDRSNQPQHF
d_gene: .; abundance: .; v_gene: TRBV28; j_gene: TRBJ1-2; CDR3nt: TGTGCCAGCCGCCTCGGGGGGGAGGGCTACACCTTC; CDR3aa: CASRLGGEGYTF
d_gene: TRBD2; abundance: .; v_gene: TRBV6-2/TRBV6-3; j_gene: TRBJ2-5; CDR3nt: TGTGCCAGCAGTTCCGGGACTAGCGTTGAGACCCAGTACTTC; CDR3aa: CASSSGTSVETQYF
d_gene: .; abundance: .; v_gene: TRBV6-5; j_gene: TRBJ1-5; CDR3nt: TGTGCCAGCCAGTTACAGTCAGGGCAAGGACAGCCCCAGCATTTT; CDR3aa: CASQLQSGQGQPQHF
d_gene: TRBD2; abundance: .; v_gene: TRBV7-9; j_gene: TRBJ2-2; CDR3nt: TGTGCCAGCAGCCCTCTCGCGGGGGGGCGCCGGGAGCTGTTTTTT; CDR3aa: CASSPLAGGRRELFF
d_gene: TRBD2; abundance: .; v_gene: TRBV11-2; j_gene: TRBJ2-5; CDR3nt: TGTGCCAGCAGCTTAAGCGGGGCCTGGCAAGAGACCCAGTACTTC; CDR3aa: CASSLSGAWQETQYF
d_gene: .; abundance: .; v_gene: TRBV7-9; j_gene: TRBJ1-5; CDR3nt: TGTGCCAGCAGCTATGACAGCGACAATCAGCCCCAGCATTTT; CDR3aa: CASSYDSDNQPQHF
d_gene: .; abundance: .; v_gene: TRBV10-3; j_gene: TRBJ1-2; CDR3nt: TGTGCCATCAGGGGGTGGGGACAAACTAACTATGGCTACACCTTC; CDR3aa: CAIRGWGQTNYGYTF
d_gene: TRBD1; abundance: .; v_gene: TRBV4-1; j_gene: TRBJ2-7; CDR3nt: TGCGCCAGCAGCCAAGATGACAGGGGTTGGTACGAGCAGTACTTC; CDR3aa: CASSQDDRGWYEQYF
d_gene: TRBD1; abundance: .; v_gene: TRBV28; j_gene: TRBJ1-1; CDR3nt: TGTGCCACCTGCATCCCGGGACAGGTAGCTTTCTTT; CDR3aa: CATCIPGQVAFF
d_gene: TRBD1; abundance: .; v_gene: TRBV6-5; j_gene: TRBJ1-6; CDR3nt: TGTGCCAGCAGTCGGGGACAGACAAATTCACCCCTCCACTTT; CDR3aa: CASSRGQTNSPLHF
d_gene: .; abundance: .; v_gene: TRBV19; j_gene: TRBJ1-5; CDR3nt: TGTGCCAGTAAGCCGGCCGGGATGGACCCAAATCAGCCCCAGCATTTT; CDR3aa: CASKPAGMDPNQPQHF
d_gene: TRBD1; abundance: .; v_gene: TRBV5-1; j_gene: TRBJ1-1; CDR3nt: TGCGCCAGCAGCTGGAGACCGGGACAGGAGAACACTGAAGCTTTCTTT; CDR3aa: CASSWRPGQENTEAFF
d_gene: TRBD2; abundance: .; v_gene: TRBV7-2; j_gene: TRBJ2-2; CDR3nt: TGTGCCAGCAGGCCCGGACTAGCGGGAGGAGGGGGCACCGGGGAGCTGTTTTTT; CDR3aa: CASRPGLAGGGGTGELFF
d_gene: .; abundance: .; v_gene: TRBV7-6; j_gene: TRBJ2-5; CDR3nt: TGTGCCAGCGCCCGGATAGGGGTATCCCAAGAGACCCAGTACTTC; CDR3aa: CASARIGVSQETQYF
d_gene: TRBD1; abundance: .; v_gene: TRBV29-1; j_gene: TRBJ1-5; CDR3nt: TGCAGCGTTTTGGACAGGGCCAATCAGCCCCAGCATTTT; CDR3aa: CSVLDRANQPQHF
d_gene: .; abundance: .; v_gene: TRBV6-2/TRBV6-3; j_gene: TRBJ2-7; CDR3nt: TGTGCCAGCAGTTGGGGGACACACTCCTACGAGCAGTACTTC; CDR3aa: CASSWGTHSYEQYF
d_gene: TRBD2; abundance: once; v_gene: TRBV4-3; j_gene: TRBJ2-3; CDR3nt: TGCGCCAGCAGCCAAGGGGGGACTAGCGGGTTCACAGATACGCAGTATTTT; CDR3aa: CASSQGGTSGFTDTQYF
d_gene: .; abundance: few; v_gene: TRBV18; j_gene: TRBJ1-1; CDR3nt: TGTGCCAGCTCAAGTGGTACACGGGATGAAGCTTTCTTT; CDR3aa: CASSSGTRDEAFF
d_gene: TRBD1; abundance: .; v_gene: TRBV5-8; j_gene: TRBJ2-7; CDR3nt: TGTGCCTGCCGTACACCGGGACAGGGAAACGAGCAGTACTTC; CDR3aa: CACRTPGQGNEQYF
d_gene: TRBD2; abundance: once; v_gene: TRBV18; j_gene: TRBJ2-1; CDR3nt: TGTGCCAGCTCACTAAGTAGCGGGGGATACTCCTACAATGAGCAGTTCTTC; CDR3aa: CASSLSSGGYSYNEQFF
d_gene: TRBD2; abundance: few; v_gene: TRBV6-5; j_gene: TRBJ2-7; CDR3nt: TGTGCCAGCAGGAGTACTAGCGGGAGCTCCTACGAGCAGTACTTC; CDR3aa: CASRSTSGSSYEQYF
d_gene: .; abundance: .; v_gene: TRBV4-2; j_gene: TRBJ2-7; CDR3nt: TGTGCCAGCAGCCTCGAATTGAATCAGGGCTACGAGCAGTACTTC; CDR3aa: CASSLELNQGYEQYF
d_gene: .; abundance: .; v_gene: TRBV28; j_gene: TRBJ1-1; CDR3nt: TGTGCCAGCAGTCAACCAGTTCAGGGAAAAACTGAAGCTTTCTTT; CDR3aa: CASSQPVQGKTEAFF
d_gene: .; abundance: .; v_gene: TRBV7-2; j_gene: TRBJ2-7; CDR3nt: TGTGCCAGCAGCTTCGCGCACGAGCAGTACTTC; CDR3aa: CASSFAHEQYF
d_gene: .; abundance: .; v_gene: TRBV3-1/TRBV3-2; j_gene: TRBJ2-5; CDR3nt: TGTGCCAGCAGCCCGCTGGGTCGACCGGGAAGGACCCAAGAGACCCAGTACTTC; CDR3aa: CASSPLGRPGRTQETQYF
d_gene: TRBD1; abundance: .; v_gene: TRBV7-8; j_gene: TRBJ2-7; CDR3nt: TGTGCCAGCAGTAAAGACAGGGGGTTCTCCTACGAGCAGTACTTC; CDR3aa: CASSKDRGFSYEQYF
d_gene: TRBD1; abundance: .; v_gene: TRBV9; j_gene: TRBJ1-1; CDR3nt: TGTGCCAGCAGCGTTGGGACAGACCGCAATGCTGAAGCTTTCTTT; CDR3aa: CASSVGTDRNAEAFF
d_gene: .; abundance: .; v_gene: TRBV30; j_gene: TRBJ1-1; CDR3nt: TGTGCCTGGAGTGTAGGGGTTGGGGTTCTGACTGAAGCTTTCTTT; CDR3aa: CAWSVGVGVLTEAFF
d_gene: .; abundance: .; v_gene: TRBV30; j_gene: TRBJ1-1; CDR3nt: TGTGCCTGGAGTGTGGGCGGGGGCCGCACTGAAGCTTTCTTT; CDR3aa: CAWSVGGGRTEAFF
d_gene: TRBD1; abundance: .; v_gene: TRBV30; j_gene: TRBJ1-1; CDR3nt: TGTGCCTGGAAGGACAGGGGGACTACTGAAGCTTTCTTT; CDR3aa: CAWKDRGTTEAFF